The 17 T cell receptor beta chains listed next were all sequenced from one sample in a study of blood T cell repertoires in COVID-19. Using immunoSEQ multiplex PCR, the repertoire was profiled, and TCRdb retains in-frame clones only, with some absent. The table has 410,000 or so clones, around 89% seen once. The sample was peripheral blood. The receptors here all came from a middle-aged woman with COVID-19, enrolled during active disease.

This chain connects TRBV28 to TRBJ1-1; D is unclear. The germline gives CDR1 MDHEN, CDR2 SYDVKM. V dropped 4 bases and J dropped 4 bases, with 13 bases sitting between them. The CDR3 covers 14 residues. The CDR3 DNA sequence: TGTGCCAGCAGTTCCGCGACTACTGTCACTGAAGCTTTCTTT. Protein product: CASSSATTVTEAFF.

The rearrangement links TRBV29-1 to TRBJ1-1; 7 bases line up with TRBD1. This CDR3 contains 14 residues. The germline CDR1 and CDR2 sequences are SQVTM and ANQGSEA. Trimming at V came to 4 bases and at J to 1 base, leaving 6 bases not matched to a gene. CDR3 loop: CSVVLQGRNTEAFF. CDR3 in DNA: TGCAGCGTTGTTCTACAGGGGAGGAACACTGAAGCTTTCTTT.

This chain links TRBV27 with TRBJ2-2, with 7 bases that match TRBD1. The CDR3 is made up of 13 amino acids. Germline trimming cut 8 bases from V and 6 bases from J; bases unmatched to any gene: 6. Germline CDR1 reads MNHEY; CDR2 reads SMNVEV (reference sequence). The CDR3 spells CASQQGFPGELFF. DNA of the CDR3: TGTGCCAGCCAACAGGGGTTCCCCGGGGAGCTGTTTTTT.

CDR3 sequence reads: CASSQTQGSGANVLTF. As DNA, the CDR3 is TGCGCCAGCAGCCAGACCCAGGGTTCCGGGGCCAACGTCCTGACTTTC. V gene TRBV4-3 combines with J gene TRBJ2-6; a possible D gene is TRBD1 (5 bases). The CDR3 is 16 amino acids. V dropped 3 bases and J dropped 4 bases, with 13 bases sitting between them. Germline lookup yields CDR1 LGHNA and CDR2 YSLEER.

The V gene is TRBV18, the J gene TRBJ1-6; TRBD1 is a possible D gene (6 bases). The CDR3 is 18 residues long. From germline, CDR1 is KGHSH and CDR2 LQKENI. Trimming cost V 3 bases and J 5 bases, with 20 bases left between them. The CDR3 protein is CASSPRTGYSGNNSPLHF. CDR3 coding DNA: TGTGCCAGCTCACCGCGCACAGGGTACTCTGGGAATAATTCACCCCTCCACTTT.

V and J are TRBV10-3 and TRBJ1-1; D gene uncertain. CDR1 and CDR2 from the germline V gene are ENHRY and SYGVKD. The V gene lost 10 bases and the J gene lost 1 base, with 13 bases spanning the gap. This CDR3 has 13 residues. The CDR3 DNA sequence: TGTGCCAGCACCACCGGTTGGAACACTGAAGCTTTCTTT. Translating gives CASTTGWNTEAFF.

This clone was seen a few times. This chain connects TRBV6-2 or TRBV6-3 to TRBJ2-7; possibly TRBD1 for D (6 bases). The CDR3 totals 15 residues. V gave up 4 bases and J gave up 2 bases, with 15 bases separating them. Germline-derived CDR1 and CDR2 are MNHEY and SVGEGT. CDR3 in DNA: TGTGCCAGCAGTTCCTCAGGGACAAGAACCTACGAGCAGTACTTC. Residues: CASSSSGTRTYEQYF.

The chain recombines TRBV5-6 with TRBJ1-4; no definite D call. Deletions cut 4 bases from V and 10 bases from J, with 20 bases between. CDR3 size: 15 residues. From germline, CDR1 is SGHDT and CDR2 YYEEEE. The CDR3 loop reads CASSLDRGDFGKLFF. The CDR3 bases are TGTGCCAGCAGCCTAGATCGGGGTGATTTTGGAAAACTGTTTTTT.

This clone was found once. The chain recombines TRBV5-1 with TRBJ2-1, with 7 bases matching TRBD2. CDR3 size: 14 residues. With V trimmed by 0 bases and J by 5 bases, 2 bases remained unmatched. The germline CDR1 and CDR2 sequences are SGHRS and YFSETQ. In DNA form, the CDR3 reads TGCGCCAGCAGCTTGGGACTAGCCCACAATGAGCAGTTCTTC. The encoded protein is CASSLGLAHNEQFF.

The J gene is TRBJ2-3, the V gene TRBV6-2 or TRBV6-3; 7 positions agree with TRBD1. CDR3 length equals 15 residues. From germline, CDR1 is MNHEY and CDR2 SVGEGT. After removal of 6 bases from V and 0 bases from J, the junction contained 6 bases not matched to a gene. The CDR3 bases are TGTGCCAGCAGCCGGGACAGTCCTAGCACAGATACGCAGTATTTT. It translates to CASSRDSPSTDTQYF.

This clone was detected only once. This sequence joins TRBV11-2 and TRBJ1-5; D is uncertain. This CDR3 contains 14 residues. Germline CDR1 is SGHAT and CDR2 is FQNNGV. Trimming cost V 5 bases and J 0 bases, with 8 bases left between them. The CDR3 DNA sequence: TGTGCCAGCAGCCCCACAGTTAGCAATCAGCCCCAGCATTTT. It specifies CASSPTVSNQPQHF.

CDR3 residues: CASSRVGLQIGNTIYF. As DNA, the CDR3 is TGCGCCAGCAGCCGGGTGGGCCTACAGATCGGAAACACCATATATTTT. The gene calls are TRBV4-1 and TRBJ1-3; D is ambiguous. Looked up from germline, CDR1 is MGHRA and CDR2 is YSYEKL. Trimming left V 4 bases short and J 4 bases short, with 17 bases between. This CDR3 comprises 16 residues.

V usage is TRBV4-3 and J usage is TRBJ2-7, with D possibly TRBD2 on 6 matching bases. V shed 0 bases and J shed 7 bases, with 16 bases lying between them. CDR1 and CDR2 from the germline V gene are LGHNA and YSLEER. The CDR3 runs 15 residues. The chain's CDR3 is CASSQDGNTRGEQYF. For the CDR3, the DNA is TGCGCCAGCAGCCAAGACGGAAATACACGGGGGGAGCAGTACTTC.

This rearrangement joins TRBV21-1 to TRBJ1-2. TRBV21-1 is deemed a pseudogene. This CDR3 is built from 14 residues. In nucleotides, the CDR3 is TGTGCCAGCGGGGATCGGGGGGTTGACTATGGCTACACCTTC. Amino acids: CASGDRGVDYGYTF.

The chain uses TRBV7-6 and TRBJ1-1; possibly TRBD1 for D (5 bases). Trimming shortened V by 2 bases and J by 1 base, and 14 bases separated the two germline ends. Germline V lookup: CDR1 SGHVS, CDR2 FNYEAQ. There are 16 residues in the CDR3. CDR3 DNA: TGTGCCAGCAGCTTAACCTTACGCGACAGGAACACTGAAGCTTTCTTT. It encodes CASSLTLRDRNTEAFF.

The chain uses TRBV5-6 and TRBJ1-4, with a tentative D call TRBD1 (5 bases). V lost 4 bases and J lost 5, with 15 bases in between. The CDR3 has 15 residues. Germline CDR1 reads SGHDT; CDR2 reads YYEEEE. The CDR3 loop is CASSRPAGGNEKLFF. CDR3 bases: TGTGCCAGCAGCCGACCCGCGGGGGGAAATGAAAAACTGTTTTTT.

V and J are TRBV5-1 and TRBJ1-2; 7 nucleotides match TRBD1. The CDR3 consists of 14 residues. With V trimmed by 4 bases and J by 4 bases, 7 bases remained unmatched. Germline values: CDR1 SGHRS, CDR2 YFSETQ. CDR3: CASSPGTASYGYTF. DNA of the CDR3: TGCGCCAGCAGCCCCGGGACAGCGTCCTATGGCTACACCTTC. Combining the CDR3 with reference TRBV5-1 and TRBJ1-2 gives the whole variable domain KAGVTQTPRYLIKTRGQQVTLSCSPISGHRSVSWYQQTPGQGLQFLFEYFSETQRNKGNFPGRFSGRQFSNSRSEMNVSTLELGDSALYLCASSPGTASYGYTFGSGTRLTVV.